This TCR beta chain was observed in a study of blood T cells in healthy people across ages. Then a second PCR, running roughly 6 to 12 cycles, was carried out with a sample-barcoded 5' primer and a J-beta primer mix. From the 5' RACE reads, TCRdb called clonotypes with MiXCR, one entry per CDR3 protein. The sample gives about 640,000 distinct CDR3 sequences, 25% to 30% of which show up once; around 16% is in the top ten. In the case of this clonotype: Its antigen is unknown.

The CDR3 contains 15 residues. Trimming shortened V by 2 bases and J by 0 bases, and 9 bases separated the two germline ends. Germline CDR1 reads SGHTA; CDR2 reads FQGNSA. Study findings and constraints: Relative to aged donors, long-lived donors carried more naive CD4+ cells and displayed higher diversity.

The sequence was collected from a woman of 80 years or more in good health. Sequencing input: blood. The J gene is TRBJ2-3, the V gene TRBV7-2, with D uncertain. CDR3 bases: TGTGCCAGCAGCTTATCATCCATTAGCACAGATACGCAGTATTTT. Its protein product is CASSLSSISTDTQYF.